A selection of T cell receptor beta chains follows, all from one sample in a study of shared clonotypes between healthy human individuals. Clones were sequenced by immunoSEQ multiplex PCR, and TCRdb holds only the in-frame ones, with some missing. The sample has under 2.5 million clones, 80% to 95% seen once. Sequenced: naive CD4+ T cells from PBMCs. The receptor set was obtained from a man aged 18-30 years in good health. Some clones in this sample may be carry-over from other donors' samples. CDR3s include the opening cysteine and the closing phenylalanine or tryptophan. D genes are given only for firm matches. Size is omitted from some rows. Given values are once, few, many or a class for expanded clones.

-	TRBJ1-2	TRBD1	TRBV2	TGTGCCACCCCCTGGACAGGGGGCACTGGCTACACCTTC	CATPWTGGTGYTF
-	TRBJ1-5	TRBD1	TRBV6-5	TGTGCCAGCAGTTACTCGACAGGGAGACCTTATCAGCCCCAGCATTTT	CASSYSTGRPYQPQHF
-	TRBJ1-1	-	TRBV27	TGTGCCAGCAGTTTGTCCGACGTGAACACTGAAGCTTTCTTT	CASSLSDVNTEAFF
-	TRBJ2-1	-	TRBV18	TGTGCCAGCTCACCTCGGGACTCCAATGAGCAGTTCTTC	CASSPRDSNEQFF
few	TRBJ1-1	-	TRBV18	TGTGCCAGCTCACCCGGGCGAAACACTGAAGCTTTCTTT	CASSPGRNTEAFF
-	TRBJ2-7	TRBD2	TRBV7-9	TGTGCCAGCAAAGGGACTAGCGGGAGCGAGCAGTACTTC	CASKGTSGSEQYF
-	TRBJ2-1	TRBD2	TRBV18	TGTGCCAGCTCACCACCGGTCGGGAGGACGAACAATGAGCAGTTCTTC	CASSPPVGRTNNEQFF
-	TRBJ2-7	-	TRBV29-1	TGCAGCGTTGGGGCCAGGGGAGGCTACGAGCAGTACTTC	CSVGARGGYEQYF
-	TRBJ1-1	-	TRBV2	TGTGCCAGCACTGGGGGCTTCAGGGGCACTGAAGCTTTCTTT	CASTGGFRGTEAFF
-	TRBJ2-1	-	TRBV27	TGTGCCAGCAGTACCTCCGGACTACAAAACAATGAGCAGTTCTTC	CASSTSGLQNNEQFF
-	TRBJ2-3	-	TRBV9	TGTGCCAGCAGCGTACAAGCGAACACAGATACGCAGTATTTT	CASSVQANTDTQYF
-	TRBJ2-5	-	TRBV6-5	TGTGCCAGCAGCAACCTAGGGAGCGTGACCCAGTACTTC	CASSNLGSVTQYF
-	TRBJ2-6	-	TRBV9	TGTGCCAGCAGCGTAGCCGTTTCTGGGGCCAACGTCCTGACTTTC	CASSVAVSGANVLTF
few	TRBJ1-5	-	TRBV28	TGTGCCAGCACCCCGCTGGGGGAAGAATATCAGCCCCAGCATTTT	CASTPLGEEYQPQHF